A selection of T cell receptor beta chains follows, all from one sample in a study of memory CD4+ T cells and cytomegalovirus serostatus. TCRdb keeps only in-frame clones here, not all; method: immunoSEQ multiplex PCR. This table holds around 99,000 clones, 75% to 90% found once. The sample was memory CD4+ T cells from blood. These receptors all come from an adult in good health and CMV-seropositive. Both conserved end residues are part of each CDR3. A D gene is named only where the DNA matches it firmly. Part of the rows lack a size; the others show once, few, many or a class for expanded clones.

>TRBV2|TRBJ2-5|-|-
TGTGCCAGCCTTAGGGAGTACCAAGAGACCCAGTACTTC
CASLREYQETQYF
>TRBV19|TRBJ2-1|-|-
TGTGCCAGTAGTTTCGGGGGATTCTCCTACAATGAGCAGTTCTTC
CASSFGGFSYNEQFF
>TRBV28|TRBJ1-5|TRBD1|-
TGTGCCAGCACTAAACGCGACAGGGGGTATCAGCCCCAGCATTTT
CASTKRDRGYQPQHF
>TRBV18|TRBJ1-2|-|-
TGTGCCAGCTCACCATCTGGACAGTACTATGGCTACACCTTC
CASSPSGQYYGYTF
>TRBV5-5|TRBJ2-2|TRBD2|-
TGTGCCAGCAGCTTGATACCGGGACTAGCGGGAGGGACGAACACCGGGGAGCTGTTTTTT
CASSLIPGLAGGTNTGELFF
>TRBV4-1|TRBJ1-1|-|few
TGCGCCAGCAGCCAAGATCCTGACAGAGAGGCTTTCTTT
CASSQDPDREAFF
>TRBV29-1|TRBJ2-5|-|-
TGCAGCGTTGAGAGCAGCGGGCGGGAGACCCAGTACTTC
CSVESSGRETQYF
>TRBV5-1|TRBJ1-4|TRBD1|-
TGCGCCAGCAGCTTGGGAATTAACGGACAGGGAGAAAAACTGTTTTTT
CASSLGINGQGEKLFF
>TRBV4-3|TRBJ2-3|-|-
TGCGCCAGCAGCCAAGAATGGCGGGGCACAGATACGCAGTATTTT
CASSQEWRGTDTQYF
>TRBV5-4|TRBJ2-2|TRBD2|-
TGTGCCAGCAGCTTGCTAGCGGCGGGACTTACTGGCGGGGAGCTGTTTTTT
CASSLLAAGLTGGELFF
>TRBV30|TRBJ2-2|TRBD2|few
TGTGCCTGGAGCCCGGGACTAGCGGAGGGCGGGGAGCTGTTTTTT
CAWSPGLAEGGELFF
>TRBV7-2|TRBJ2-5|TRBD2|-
TGTGCCAGCAGCCCTACCGGACTAGCGGGAGAGACCCAGTACTTC
CASSPTGLAGETQYF
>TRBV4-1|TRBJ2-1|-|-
TGCGCCAGCAGCCAAGACCGGCGCGATGAGCAGTTCTTC
CASSQDRRDEQFF
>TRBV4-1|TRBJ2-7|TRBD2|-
TGCGCCAGCAGCCAAGAACCTTCATCGGGGGGCGAGCAGTACTTC
CASSQEPSSGGEQYF
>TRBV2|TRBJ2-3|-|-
TGTGCCAGCCGCGGGACCTTAAAGATCACAGATACGCAGTATTTT
CASRGTLKITDTQYF
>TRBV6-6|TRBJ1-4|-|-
TGTGCCAGCAGTTCACAACAAGGGTTTAATGAAAAACTGTTTTTT
CASSSQQGFNEKLFF
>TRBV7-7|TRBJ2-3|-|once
TGTGCTAGCAGCTTAGACCACCACACAGATACGCAGTATTTT
CASSLDHHTDTQYF
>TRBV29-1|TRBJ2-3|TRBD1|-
TGCAGCGTTGCTAGGGACAGGGGCTTGTATACGCAGTATTTT
CSVARDRGLYTQYF
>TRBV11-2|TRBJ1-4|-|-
TGTGCCAGCAGTTCAGGAGGAGGAACTAATGAAAAACTGTTTTTT
CASSSGGGTNEKLFF
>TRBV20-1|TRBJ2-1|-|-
TGCAGTGCGATCCGGTGGAATGAGCAGTTCTTC
CSAIRWNEQFF
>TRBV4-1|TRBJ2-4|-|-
TGCGCCAGCAGCCAAGAGAAGGGAAGAGACATTCAGTACTTC
CASSQEKGRDIQYF
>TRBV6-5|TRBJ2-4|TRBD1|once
TGTGCCAGCAGAGTCGGGACAGAAAACATTCAGTACTTC
CASRVGTENIQYF
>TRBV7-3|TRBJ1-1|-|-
TGTGCCAGCAGCTCCGTGGGAGGGGGGACTGAAGCTTTCTTT
CASSSVGGGTEAFF
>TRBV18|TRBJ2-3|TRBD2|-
TGTGCCAGCTCATGGGCTAGCGGAGGCACAGATACGCAGTATTTT
CASSWASGGTDTQYF
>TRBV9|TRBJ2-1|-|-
TGTGCCAGCAGCGTAGGGGTGGGATGGGGGAATGAGCAGTTCTTC
CASSVGVGWGNEQFF
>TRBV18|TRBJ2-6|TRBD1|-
TGTGCCAGCTCACCCTGGACAGGGTCCCCTGGGGCCAACGTCCTGACTTTC
CASSPWTGSPGANVLTF
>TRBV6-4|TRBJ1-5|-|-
TGTGCCAGCAGGCCGGGACATTATAGCAATCAGCCCCAGCATTTT
CASRPGHYSNQPQHF
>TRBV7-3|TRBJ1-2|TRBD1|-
TGTGCCAGCAGCTTTGGACAGGCGGGTGTAGGGGGCTACACCTTC
CASSFGQAGVGGYTF
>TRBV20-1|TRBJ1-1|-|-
TGCAGTGTCTCAGACAGGAGAAGTGGTTTCTTT
CSVSDRRSGFF
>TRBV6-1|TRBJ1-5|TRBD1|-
TGTGCCAGCAGTGAAGCGTGGACAGGGGAGGATCAGCCCCAGCATTTT
CASSEAWTGEDQPQHF
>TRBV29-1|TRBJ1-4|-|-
TGCAGCGTAAATTTCGGGGGGATTGGCGAAAAACTGTTTTTT
CSVNFGGIGEKLFF
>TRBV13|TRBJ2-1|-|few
TGTGCCAGCAGCTTAGTAGCGTCCTATGAGCAGTTCTTC
CASSLVASYEQFF
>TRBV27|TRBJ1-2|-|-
TGTGCCAGCAGTTTAAGGGGAGGGTATGGCTACACCTTC
CASSLRGGYGYTF
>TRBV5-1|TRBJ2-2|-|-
TGCGCCAGCAGCTTGTTGCCGGGCAACACCGGGGAGCTGTTTTTT
CASSLLPGNTGELFF
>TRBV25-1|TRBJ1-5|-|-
TGTGCCAGCAGTCCGACGGGGGCTGATCAGCCCCAGCATTTT
CASSPTGADQPQHF
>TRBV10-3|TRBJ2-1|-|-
TGTGCCATCAGTCGGAGGACTCCGGGGCACAATGAGCAGTTCTTC
CAISRRTPGHNEQFF
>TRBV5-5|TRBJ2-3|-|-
TGTGCCAGCAGCTTGACTGTCAGATCAGATACGCAGTATTTT
CASSLTVRSDTQYF
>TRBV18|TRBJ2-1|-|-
TGTGCCAGCTCACCACCAGCTCAGGCCTCCTACAATGAGCAGTTCTTC
CASSPPAQASYNEQFF
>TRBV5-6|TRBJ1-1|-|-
TGTGCCAGCAGCCTACAGGACTACACTGAAGCTTTCTTT
CASSLQDYTEAFF
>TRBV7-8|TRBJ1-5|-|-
TGTGCCAGCAGCCCGCGAGGGATACTAAGTGGGGATCAGCCCCAGCATTTT
CASSPRGILSGDQPQHF
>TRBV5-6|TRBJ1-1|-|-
TGTGCCAGCAGCTTGTTTATGGGGAACACTGAAGCTTTCTTT
CASSLFMGNTEAFF
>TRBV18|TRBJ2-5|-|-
TGTGCCAGCTCACCATCGTGGACAGTGGCAGAGACCCAGTACTTC
CASSPSWTVAETQYF